Shown below are 22 T cell receptor beta chains from a single sample sequenced in a study of PD-1 blockade in classical Hodgkin lymphoma. The method was immunoSEQ multiplex PCR; TCRdb's version includes in-frame clones alone and lacks a portion of them. This table holds 96,000 or so clones, just over 90% found once. Described time point: cycle 4 day 1 (C4D1), after more than five weeks of nivolumab. Each patient's relapse followed autologous stem cell transplantation, and brentuximab vedotin exposure varied. This specimen was peripheral blood mononuclear cells (PBMCs), taken before the fourth cycle of nivolumab. These receptors all come from a human donor with classical Hodgkin lymphoma.

The rearrangement uses TRBV30 and TRBJ1-4, with a possible D match to TRBD1 (6 bases). The germline V gene encodes CDR1 GTSNPN and CDR2 SVGIG (reference sequence). The CDR3 spans 12 residues. V was pared by 4 bases and J by 7 bases, with 10 bases between. CDR3 loop: CAWTVGGEKLFF. The CDR3 DNA reads TGTGCCTGGACTGTAGGGGGTGAAAAACTGTTTTTT.

The chain carries TRBV5-4 and TRBJ2-7, with D possibly matching TRBD2 (6 bases). Looked up from germline, CDR1 is SGHNT and CDR2 is YYREEE (reference sequence). There are 15 residues in the CDR3. V lost 4 bases and J 2 bases, leaving 16 bases between the germline ends. CDR3 DNA sequence: TGTGCCAGCAGCAGAAGGTCGGGAGCCACCTACGAGCAGTACTTC. Translation gives CASSRRSGATYEQYF.

CDR3 amino acids: CASSLRVETTDTQYF. CDR3 DNA sequence: TGTGCCAGCAGTTTAAGGGTGGAGACCACAGATACGCAGTATTTT. This chain connects TRBV27 to TRBJ2-3, with D unclear. V dropped 2 bases and J dropped 2 bases, with 11 bases sitting between them. This CDR3 region has 15 residues. Germline values: CDR1 MNHEY, CDR2 SMNVEV (reference sequence).

The CDR3 spells CASTLGSDLEAFF. As DNA, the CDR3 is TGTGCCAGCACACTCGGTTCGGATTTGGAAGCTTTCTTT. This chain connects TRBV2 to TRBJ1-1; D is uncertain. CDR3 length: 13 residues. Trimming left V 7 bases short and J 8 bases short, with 17 bases between. CDR1 SNHLY and CDR2 FYNNEI come from the germline V gene. The full variable domain, rest sourced from reference TRBV2 and TRBJ1-1, is EPEVTQTPSHQVTQMGQEVILRCVPISNHLYFYWYRQILGQKVEFLVSFYNNEISEKSEIFDDQFSVERPDGSNFTLKIRSTKLEDSAMYFCASTLGSDLEAFFGQGTRLTVV.

This clone was counted a single time. One end of the junction fails to match germline, which may point to a read error. The chain carries TRBV30 and TRBJ2-7; perhaps TRBD2 as D (6 bases). This CDR3 spans 12 amino acids. The germline V gene has CDR1 GTSNPN and CDR2 SVGIG (reference sequence). CDR3 loop: CAWSPASALPSF. CDR3 nucleotides: TGTGCCTGGAGTCCAGCTAGCGCCCTTCCGTCCTTC. The full variable domain, completed using reference TRBV30 and TRBJ2-7, is SQTIHQWPATLVQPVGSPLSLECTVEGTSNPNLYWYRQAAGRGLQLLFYSVGIGQISSEVPQNLSASRPQDRQFILSSKKLLLSDSGFYLCAWSPASALPSFGPGTRLTVT.

The gene calls are TRBV6-5 and TRBJ2-2; D gene unclear. The CDR3 has 13 amino acids. Trimming cost V 6 bases and J 5 bases, with 10 bases left between them. CDR1 and CDR2 (germline): MNHEY, SVGAGI. The CDR3 coding sequence is TGTGCCAGCAGCTACCTATATACCGGGGAGCTGTTTTTT. Translating gives CASSYLYTGELFF.

The CDR3 nucleotides read TGTGCCAGCTCACCAGATCGGGACTGGGGTGAAAAACTGTTTTTT. Translation: CASSPDRDWGEKLFF. The rearrangement uses TRBV18 and TRBJ1-4; D is possibly TRBD1 (5 bases). Deletions cut 2 bases from V and 7 bases from J, with 14 bases between. This CDR3 region has 15 residues. Germline-derived CDR1 and CDR2 are KGHSH and LQKENI.

V gene TRBV6-1 combines with J gene TRBJ1-1; D gene ambiguous. Trimming left V 0 bases short and J 4 bases short, with 12 bases between. Germline CDR1 reads MNHNS; CDR2 reads SASEGT. The CDR3 totals 15 residues. The CDR3: CASSEASRLSTEAFF. In DNA, the CDR3 is TGTGCCAGCAGTGAAGCTTCCAGGTTGAGCACTGAAGCTTTCTTT.

The rearrangement links TRBV5-1 to TRBJ1-2; D gene uncertain. Germline V gene lookup returns CDR1 SGHRS and CDR2 YFSETQ. This CDR3 contains 13 residues. V lost 0 bases, J lost 8 bases, and 11 bases lay in between. CDR3 protein: CASSLDRREGYTF. The CDR3 coding sequence is TGCGCCAGCAGCTTGGACCGTCGTGAGGGCTACACCTTC.

The rearrangement joins TRBV6-1 to TRBJ1-4; perhaps TRBD1 as D (5 bases). The CDR3 covers 16 residues. Germline lookup yields CDR1 MNHNS and CDR2 SASEGT. Deletions cut 3 bases from V and 6 bases from J, with 17 bases between. Here the CDR3 DNA reads TGTGCCAGCAGTGATATAGGGGTTCCAGTCGATGAAAAACTGTTTTTT. This sequence encodes CASSDIGVPVDEKLFF.

This clone showed up just once. The chain uses TRBV6-9 and TRBJ2-1, with D perhaps TRBD2 (5 bases). The CDR3 extends over 16 amino acids. V was pared by 4 bases and J by 6 bases, with 19 bases between. CDR1 MNHGY and CDR2 SVAAGI come from the germline V gene. The CDR3 region has the DNA TGTGCCAGCAGTTCCCTTTCTAGCCCCGATCCCAATGAGCAGTTCTTC. The encoded protein is CASSSLSSPDPNEQFF.

The chain couples TRBV6-4 to TRBJ2-1; 8 bases line up with TRBD2. The J segment lost 8 bases and the V segment lost 4 bases, leaving 13 bases of the junction unmatched. CDR3 length: 16 amino acids. The germline V gene has CDR1 MRHNA and CDR2 SNTAGT. The CDR3 sequence: CASSAYGLAPEYEQFF. The CDR3 DNA reads TGTGCCAGCAGTGCTTACGGACTAGCCCCCGAGTATGAGCAGTTCTTC.

This sequence joins TRBV27 and TRBJ2-7; D is possibly TRBD1 (7 bases). Germline V gene lookup returns CDR1 MNHEY and CDR2 SMNVEV (reference sequence). The CDR3 spans 14 residues. The V end lost 3 bases, the J end lost 6 bases, and 15 bases lay between the germline ends. Here the CDR3 DNA reads TGTGCCAGCAGTTTCAGGGGGGTTGGAACCGAGCAGTACTTC. This encodes CASSFRGVGTEQYF.

This clone showed up just once. The gene calls are TRBV2 and TRBJ2-7; 8 bases fit TRBD1. V was pared by 5 bases and J by 3 bases, with 3 bases of the junction left unmatched. This CDR3 is 13 amino acids long. Per the germline V gene, CDR1 is SNHLY and CDR2 is FYNNEI. In DNA, the CDR3 is TGTGCCAGCAGTAGGACAGGGTTCTACGAGCAGTACTTC. It yields the protein CASSRTGFYEQYF.

The J gene is TRBJ2-7, the V gene TRBV6-1; the D is unclear. The CDR3 contains 11 residues. V lost 2 bases and J 7 bases, leaving 6 bases between the germline ends. The germline gives CDR1 MNHNS, CDR2 SASEGT. CDR3 in amino acids: CASSEPTEQYF. The CDR3 DNA sequence: TGTGCCAGCAGTGAACCTACGGAGCAGTACTTC.

This rearrangement joins TRBV6-6 to TRBJ1-1; D ambiguous. The V gene's germline CDR1 is MNHNY and CDR2 SVGAGI (reference sequence). V was pared by 6 bases and J by 10 bases, with 18 bases between. The CDR3 is 13 amino acids. CDR3 amino acids: CASSGRPGAAAFF. The CDR3, as DNA: TGTGCCAGCAGCGGGAGGCCGGGAGCCGCAGCTTTCTTT.

The chain couples TRBV2 to TRBJ1-2, with D possibly matching TRBD1 (5 bases). This CDR3 is 13 amino acids long. Germline CDR1 reads SNHLY; CDR2 reads FYNNEI. V lost 5 bases and J lost 4, with 11 bases in between. The CDR3 region is CASSIGGVYGYTF. The CDR3 DNA sequence: TGTGCCAGCAGTATTGGGGGGGTCTATGGCTACACCTTC.

The chain joins TRBV9 to TRBJ2-5; perhaps TRBD2 as D (5 bases). Germline V gives CDR1 SGDLS, CDR2 YYNGEE. CDR3 size: 14 residues. V lost 0 bases and J 5 bases, leaving 11 bases between the germline ends. CDR3 in amino acids: CASSVGGLGETQYF. The CDR3 DNA sequence: TGTGCCAGCAGCGTAGGAGGGCTCGGGGAGACCCAGTACTTC.

This sequence joins TRBV29-1 and TRBJ1-2; a possible D gene is TRBD1 (5 bases). The V end was cut by 5 bases, the J end by 4 bases, with 11 bases between. This CDR3 comprises 12 residues. Germline V gives CDR1 SQVTM, CDR2 ANQGSEA. The CDR3 loop reads CSVQGVGYGYTF. CDR3 nucleotide sequence: TGCAGCGTTCAGGGAGTCGGCTATGGCTACACCTTC.

The J gene is TRBJ2-5, the V gene TRBV10-1; D may match TRBD1 or TRBD2 (7 bases each). Trimming pared 0 bases from V and 6 bases from J, leaving 11 bases between. The V gene's germline CDR1 is WNHNN and CDR2 SYGVQD (reference sequence). The CDR3 runs 14 residues. The CDR3 DNA reads TGCGCCAGCAGTGAGTCCAGGGGGGGGAAGACCCAGTACTTC. Residues: CASSESRGGKTQYF.

The chain couples TRBV15 to TRBJ2-3, with 8 bases aligning to TRBD2. Trimming removed 1 base from V and 0 bases from J; junction bases left unmatched: 3. Germline CDR1 is LNHNV and CDR2 is YYDKDF (reference sequence). The length of the CDR3 is 16 residues. The CDR3 DNA sequence: TGTGCCACCAGCAGAGTTAGCGGGGCTAGCACAGATACGCAGTATTTT. Amino acids: CATSRVSGASTDTQYF.

CDR3 region: CASSFGQGRTSSPGANVLTF. As DNA, the CDR3 is TGTGCCAGCAGTTTCGGGCAGGGGCGCACTTCCAGCCCTGGGGCCAACGTCCTGACTTTC. This chain links TRBV27 with TRBJ2-6, with D perhaps matching TRBD1 (6 bases). The V gene lost 3 bases and the J gene lost 2 bases, with 23 bases spanning the gap. This CDR3 has 20 amino acids. Germline assignment: CDR1 MNHEY and CDR2 SMNVEV (reference sequence).